The rows below give T cell receptor beta chains drawn from one sample of a study of CD8 T cells in Susac syndrome. MiXCR, run by TCRdb on the immunoSEQ multiplex PCR reads, gives a single entry per CDR3 protein. This table has about 160,000 distinct CDR3 sequences, roughly 94% appearing once. Sequenced sample: CD4+ T cells from PBMCs. Source of these receptors: a human donor with multiple sclerosis. Each CDR3 is given with its conserved first and last residue. The D gene is left open where the match is weak. Clone size, where shown, is once, few, many, or a class for clones that have expanded.

DNA,CDR3,V,size,D,J
TGTGCCAGCAGCCAATCAGGAGGTCGGGGGCTCGACACCGGGGAGCTGTTTTTT,CASSQSGGRGLDTGELFF,TRBV7-9,-,-,TRBJ2-2
TGTGCCAGCAGTGACGTTAACAGGCCGGAGAACGAAAAACTGTTTTTT,CASSDVNRPENEKLFF,TRBV25-1,once,-,TRBJ1-4
TGTGCCAGCAGCCCTCGCGTGGTAGCGGGATATAGAAGCACAGATACGCAGTATTTT,CASSPRVVAGYRSTDTQYF,TRBV6-2/TRBV6-3,-,TRBD2,TRBJ2-3
TGCGCCAGCAGCCAAGTTACGCCAACTGAAGCTTTCTTT,CASSQVTPTEAFF,TRBV4-1,once,-,TRBJ1-1
TGCAGTGCTAGAGGAGGTGGCGCGGAGACCCAGTACTTC,CSARGGGAETQYF,TRBV20-1,once,-,TRBJ2-5
TGTGCCAGCAGTTTGCGGTTGGGGGGATCGAACACTGAAGCTTTCTTT,CASSLRLGGSNTEAFF,TRBV28,-,-,TRBJ1-1
TGTGCCTGGAGTAGAGGAAGTTTAGGGACCCAGTACTTC,CAWSRGSLGTQYF,TRBV30,-,-,TRBJ2-5
TGTGCCATCAGCCCCGGCCCGGGACGAGAAAACACAGATACGCAGTATTTT,CAISPGPGRENTDTQYF,TRBV10-3,-,-,TRBJ2-3
TGTGCCACCAGTGATACCGGGCGGGTGCAGTACTTC,CATSDTGRVQYF,TRBV24-1,-,-,TRBJ2-4
TGTGCCAGCAGGAATGGGAACACCGGGGAGCTGTTTTTT,CASRNGNTGELFF,TRBV5-4,-,-,TRBJ2-2
TGTGCCAGCAGCCAGGGGGGCGGGAGTGAAGCTTTCTTT,CASSQGGGSEAFF,TRBV6-5,-,TRBD1,TRBJ1-1
TGTGCCAGCAGCGTTTCTGAGGCTGAGCAGTTCTTC,CASSVSEAEQFF,TRBV9,-,-,TRBJ2-1
TGTGCCAGCAGCCAAGAGGCGTACACCGGGGAGCTGTTTTTT,CASSQEAYTGELFF,TRBV3-1,-,-,TRBJ2-2
TGCAGTGCTAGAGAAAAGCGGGAGAACATTCAGTACTTC,CSAREKRENIQYF,TRBV20-1,-,TRBD2,TRBJ2-4
TGTGCCAGCAGCTCGGGACTGAAAAGGTCTGAAGCTTTCTTT,CASSSGLKRSEAFF,TRBV6-5,-,-,TRBJ1-1
TGCAGCGTTGAATGGCTAGCGGAACAAGAGACCCAGTACTTC,CSVEWLAEQETQYF,TRBV29-1,once,TRBD2,TRBJ2-5
TGTGCCAGCCGTCCGGCAGGGGGTTCCTACGAGCAGTACTTC,CASRPAGGSYEQYF,TRBV18,few,TRBD1,TRBJ2-7
TGTGCCAGCAGTTTGTACAGGGGGCCGGGGTACGAGCAGTACTTC,CASSLYRGPGYEQYF,TRBV6-5,once,TRBD1,TRBJ2-7
TGTGCCAGCAGCGTCGGCTCCGGGACGGCCTATGGCTACACCTTC,CASSVGSGTAYGYTF,TRBV11-2,once,-,TRBJ1-2
TGTGCCACCTCTGAGCTAGGCTCTGGAAACACCATATATTTT,CATSELGSGNTIYF,TRBV28,-,-,TRBJ1-3
TGTGCCAGCAATTCGAAGCCGGAGGCTTACGAGCAGTACTTC,CASNSKPEAYEQYF,TRBV28,-,-,TRBJ2-7
TGCAGCGTTACGGGACTCGCGACTTACACAGATACGCAGTATTTT,CSVTGLATYTDTQYF,TRBV29-1,-,-,TRBJ2-3
TGTGCCAGTAGCCCCCAACCGGGAGAGGCCTACGAGCAGTACTTC,CASSPQPGEAYEQYF,TRBV19,-,-,TRBJ2-7
TGTGCCAGCAGCCCCCCCGGGACAGTAAACACCGGGGAGCTGTTTTTT,CASSPPGTVNTGELFF,TRBV11-2,-,TRBD1,TRBJ2-2
TGTGCCAGCAGCTTACAACTCCCCTTTGAGACAGGGGGCATTAGTGAGCAGTTCTTC,CASSLQLPFETGGISEQFF,TRBV5-6,-,TRBD1,TRBJ2-1
TGCAGTGCTAGATCCTTTAGGGGCGGGAGATCGGATACGCAGTATTTT,CSARSFRGGRSDTQYF,TRBV20-1,-,TRBD2,TRBJ2-3
TGTGCCAGCAGTCAGGGACAGATAAACACTGAAGCTTTCTTT,CASSQGQINTEAFF,TRBV28,-,TRBD1,TRBJ1-1
TGCAGCGTACATCCACAGGGGGACGAGCAGTACTTC,CSVHPQGDEQYF,TRBV29-1,-,TRBD1,TRBJ2-7
TGTGCCAGTGGGGCGGGACCCTGGGAGACCCAGTACTTC,CASGAGPWETQYF,TRBV7-2,-,-,TRBJ2-5
TGTGCCAGCAGGAGGGAGGGCAATCAGCCCCAGCATTTT,CASRREGNQPQHF,TRBV12-3/TRBV12-4,-,-,TRBJ1-5
TGTGCCAGCAGCCCTATACGGCTAGCGGGAGTTAGCACCGGGGAGCTGTTTTTT,CASSPIRLAGVSTGELFF,TRBV7-2,-,TRBD2,TRBJ2-2
TGTGCCAGCTCACCAGGACTAGCGGGAGGCACAGATACGCAGTATTTT,CASSPGLAGGTDTQYF,TRBV18,once,TRBD2,TRBJ2-3
TGTGCCAGCAGTTTCGGCCGGGAGGAGAGGCCGGAGCAGTACTTC,CASSFGREERPEQYF,TRBV12-3/TRBV12-4,-,TRBD2,TRBJ2-7
TGTGCCAGCAGCCGCTGGAGGGGGGAGTATCACTATGGCTACACCTTC,CASSRWRGEYHYGYTF,TRBV7-9,-,-,TRBJ1-2
TGTGCCTGGAGTGCCCCGGGAAGCGGGAGGGCCAAGTTCTTC,CAWSAPGSGRAKFF,TRBV30,once,TRBD2,TRBJ2-1
TGTGCCAGCAGCCGATTTACCTGGACTAGCGGATACACCGGGGAGCTGTTTTTT,CASSRFTWTSGYTGELFF,TRBV11-2,-,TRBD2,TRBJ2-2
TGTGCCTGGAGTGTAACGGGGGTGGGTGGCTACACCTTC,CAWSVTGVGGYTF,TRBV30,-,-,TRBJ1-2
TGTGCCACCAGCAGAAGACAGGGGGATACGCAGTATTTT,CATSRRQGDTQYF,TRBV15,-,TRBD1,TRBJ2-3
TGTGCCACCACGGTCCTGGGACAGGGACCCGATACGCAGTATTTT,CATTVLGQGPDTQYF,TRBV6-6,-,TRBD1,TRBJ2-3
TGCAGTGCTGGGGACAGGACCTCCTCTGGGGCCAACGTCCTGACTTTC,CSAGDRTSSGANVLTF,TRBV20-1,-,TRBD1,TRBJ2-6
TGCAGTGCGGTGAGACAGGGGGCGCCCGAAGAGTCATCCTACAATGAGCAGTTCTTC,CSAVRQGAPEESSYNEQFF,TRBV20-1,once,TRBD1,TRBJ2-1
TGTGCCAGCAGCTTGCAGGGGGGATTAGAGACCCAGTACTTC,CASSLQGGLETQYF,TRBV11-1,-,-,TRBJ2-5
TGTGCCAGTTCGGGACTAGCGGGAGGGCCACTGTCAGATACGCAGTATTTT,CASSGLAGGPLSDTQYF,TRBV19,-,TRBD2,TRBJ2-3
TGTGCCAGCAGCTCTGGACAGATTAACTATGGCTACACCTTC,CASSSGQINYGYTF,TRBV7-9,-,-,TRBJ1-2
TGCGCCAGCAGCTTTAGGGACGAGGGAGATACGCAGTATTTT,CASSFRDEGDTQYF,TRBV5-1,-,-,TRBJ2-3
TGTGCCAGCAGAGGGGGGGGCGTTCAAGAGACCCAGTACTTC,CASRGGGVQETQYF,TRBV3-1,-,-,TRBJ2-5
TGTGCCAGCAGTTCCCGGAAAGGTCACGAGCAGTACTTC,CASSSRKGHEQYF,TRBV6-5,-,-,TRBJ2-7
TGCAGTGGGGGACTAACCTACAATGAGCAGTTCTTC,CSGGLTYNEQFF,TRBV20-1,-,TRBD2,TRBJ2-1